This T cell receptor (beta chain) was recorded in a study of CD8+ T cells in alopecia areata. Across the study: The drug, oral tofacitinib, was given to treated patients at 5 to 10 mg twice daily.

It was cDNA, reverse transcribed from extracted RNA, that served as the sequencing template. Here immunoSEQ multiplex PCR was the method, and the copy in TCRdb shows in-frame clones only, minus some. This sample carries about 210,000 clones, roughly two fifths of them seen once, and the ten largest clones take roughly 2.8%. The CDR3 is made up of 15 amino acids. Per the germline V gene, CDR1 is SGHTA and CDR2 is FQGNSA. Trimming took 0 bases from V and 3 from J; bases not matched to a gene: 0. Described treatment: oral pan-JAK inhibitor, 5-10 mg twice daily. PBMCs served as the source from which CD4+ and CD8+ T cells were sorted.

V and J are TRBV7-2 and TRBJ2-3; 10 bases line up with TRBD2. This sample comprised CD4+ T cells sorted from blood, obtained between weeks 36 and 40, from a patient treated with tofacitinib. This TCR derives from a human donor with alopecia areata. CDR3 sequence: CASSLASGRTDTQYF. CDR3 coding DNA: TGTGCCAGCAGCTTAGCTAGCGGGAGGACAGATACGCAGTATTTT.